The rows below give T cell receptor beta chains drawn from one sample of a study of Ad26.COV2.S vaccination and SARS-CoV-2 variants. Assay used: immunoSEQ multiplex PCR; TCRdb lists only in-frame clones, some missing. This sample has some 640,000 clones, with about 90% found just once. Here the sequenced sample was peripheral blood, taken in a trial of Ad26.COV2.S vaccine versus placebo. The receptor source for this set is a person aged 18 to 59 who received the Ad26.COV2.S COVID-19 vaccine or a placebo. Each CDR3 is given with its conserved first and last residue. Fields, in order: D gene, V gene, CDR3 length, J gene, clone size, CDR3 DNA, CDR3 protein. A D gene is named only where the DNA matches it firmly. Size tells how often a clone was seen (once, few, many) or the class of an expanded clone, and some rows leave it out.

D: -; V: TRBV7-2; length: 15; J: TRBJ1-6; size: -; DNA: TGTGCCAGCAGCTTACTAGGGTTTAATAATTCACCCCTCCACTTT; CDR3: CASSLLGFNNSPLHF
D: -; V: TRBV7-2; length: 13; J: TRBJ2-7; size: -; DNA: TGTGCCAGCAGCCCAATAGGGTTCTACGAGCAGTACTTC; CDR3: CASSPIGFYEQYF
D: TRBD2; V: TRBV5-4; length: 17; J: TRBJ2-3; size: -; DNA: TGTGCCAGCACCCCAGGCGGACTAGCGGGGGGGACGGGTACGCAGTATTTT; CDR3: CASTPGGLAGGTGTQYF
D: TRBD2; V: TRBV12-3/TRBV12-4; length: 12; J: TRBJ2-7; size: -; DNA: TGTGCCAGCAGACTAGCGCCTGCCGAGCAGTACTTC; CDR3: CASRLAPAEQYF
D: -; V: TRBV4-2; length: 15; J: TRBJ2-7; size: -; DNA: TGTGCCAGCAGCCAAGTCTGGACGAGCTCCTACGAGCAGTACTTC; CDR3: CASSQVWTSSYEQYF
D: TRBD1; V: TRBV28; length: 15; J: TRBJ1-1; size: -; DNA: TGTGCCAGCAGTTACCCCACTGACAGGGGCACTGAAGCTTTCTTT; CDR3: CASSYPTDRGTEAFF
D: -; V: TRBV29-1; length: 13; J: TRBJ1-1; size: -; DNA: TGCAGCGTTGCTGGGCAGGAGAACACTGAAGCTTTCTTT; CDR3: CSVAGQENTEAFF
D: TRBD2; V: TRBV6-5; length: 14; J: TRBJ2-1; size: -; DNA: TGTGCCAGCAGTTACACGGGAGGGCCTTATGAGCAGTTCTTC; CDR3: CASSYTGGPYEQFF
D: -; V: TRBV5-4; length: 14; J: TRBJ2-1; size: -; DNA: TGTGCCAGCAGCTTGGGCAGGCGCTACAATGAGCAGTTCTTC; CDR3: CASSLGRRYNEQFF
D: TRBD2; V: TRBV7-2; length: 15; J: TRBJ2-4; size: -; DNA: TGTGCCAGCAGTTTCGCGGGAGGGCCCCAAAACATTCAGTACTTC; CDR3: CASSFAGGPQNIQYF
D: TRBD1; V: TRBV6-5; length: 13; J: TRBJ2-7; size: -; DNA: TGTGCCACGGGCCGGGACAGGGGCGACGAGCAGTACTTC; CDR3: CATGRDRGDEQYF
D: -; V: TRBV2; length: 14; J: TRBJ1-2; size: once; DNA: -; CDR3: CASSTSTGVGGYTF
D: -; V: TRBV21-1; length: 16; J: TRBJ2-7; size: -; DNA: TGTGCCAGCAGCACCCCACCGGGACAGGGGGCGTACGAGCAGTACTTC; CDR3: CASSTPPGQGAYEQYF
D: -; V: TRBV21-1; length: 14; J: TRBJ2-1; size: once; DNA: TGTGCCAGACTTCATCAGGCCGCCTACAATGAGCAGTTCTTC; CDR3: CARLHQAAYNEQFF
D: -; V: TRBV6-6; length: 14; J: TRBJ2-3; size: -; DNA: TGTGCCAGCAGTTACCCCTCGGGGGCAGATACGCAGTATTTT; CDR3: CASSYPSGADTQYF
D: -; V: TRBV20-1; length: 13; J: TRBJ2-2; size: -; DNA: TGCAGTGCTAGTACGACAGTCACCGGGGAGCTGTTTTTT; CDR3: CSASTTVTGELFF
D: TRBD1; V: TRBV7-9; length: 18; J: TRBJ1-4; size: -; DNA: TGTGCCAGCAGCCCGAGACAGGGAAAACCTTCAACTAATGAAAAACTGTTTTTT; CDR3: CASSPRQGKPSTNEKLFF
D: TRBD2; V: TRBV6-4; length: 15; J: TRBJ2-1; size: -; DNA: TGTGCCAGCAGTCAAGCGGGAGGCTCCTACAATGAGCAGTTCTTC; CDR3: CASSQAGGSYNEQFF
D: TRBD1; V: TRBV5-1; length: 15; J: TRBJ2-7; size: once; DNA: TGCGCCAGCAGCTTGCCGGGACAGGGGACCTACGAGCAGTACTTC; CDR3: CASSLPGQGTYEQYF
D: -; V: TRBV11-2; length: 13; J: TRBJ1-5; size: -; DNA: TGTGCCAGCAGCCACCCCGGGGGGCAGCCCCAGCATTTT; CDR3: CASSHPGGQPQHF
D: -; V: TRBV27; length: 18; J: TRBJ1-4; size: -; DNA: TGTGCCAGCAGTTTAAGGCGGGGTGGCACAAAGGGAAATGAAAAACTGTTTTTT; CDR3: CASSLRRGGTKGNEKLFF
D: -; V: TRBV2; length: 10; J: TRBJ2-7; size: few; DNA: TGTGCCAGCGGGCCGGAGGAGCAGTACTTC; CDR3: CASGPEEQYF
D: -; V: TRBV2; length: 14; J: TRBJ1-1; size: -; DNA: TGTGCCAGCAGTCCCGGGACGGTGAACACTGAAGCTTTCTTT; CDR3: CASSPGTVNTEAFF
D: -; V: TRBV3-1/TRBV3-2; length: 13; J: TRBJ1-1; size: -; DNA: TGTGCCAGCAGCCAAGATCGGGGTATGCGAGCTTTCTTT; CDR3: CASSQDRGMRAFF
D: TRBD2; V: TRBV2; length: 15; J: TRBJ2-1; size: -; DNA: TGTGCCAGCAGTGATCAACTAGCGGGAGCCCGAGTGCAGTTCTTC; CDR3: CASSDQLAGARVQFF
D: -; V: TRBV27; length: 11; J: TRBJ1-6; size: -; DNA: TGTGCCTTGGGGGTGGCGTCACCCCTCCACTTT; CDR3: CALGVASPLHF
D: -; V: TRBV5-1; length: 15; J: TRBJ2-7; size: -; DNA: TGCGCCAGCAGCTTGGGGACACCATCATCCTACGAGCAGTACTTC; CDR3: CASSLGTPSSYEQYF
D: -; V: TRBV19; length: 13; J: TRBJ1-2; size: -; DNA: TGTGCCAGTAGTATAGGTATAAACTATGGCTACACCTTC; CDR3: CASSIGINYGYTF
D: -; V: TRBV29-1; length: 13; J: TRBJ1-1; size: once; DNA: TGCAGCGTTCGACAGATTATGAACACTGAAGCTTTCTTT; CDR3: CSVRQIMNTEAFF
D: -; V: TRBV7-2; length: 14; J: TRBJ1-6; size: once; DNA: TGTGCCAGCAGCTTAGTACCCGATAATTCACCCCTCCACTTT; CDR3: CASSLVPDNSPLHF
D: -; V: TRBV18; length: 15; J: TRBJ1-6; size: -; DNA: TGTGCCAGCTCACCAGTCCCCAGGGATAATTCACCCCTCCACTTT; CDR3: CASSPVPRDNSPLHF
D: TRBD1; V: TRBV5-5; length: 15; J: TRBJ1-4; size: -; DNA: TGTGCCAGCAGCGTCGGCGGACAGGGGTCAGAAAAACTGTTTTTT; CDR3: CASSVGGQGSEKLFF
D: TRBD1; V: TRBV3-1/TRBV3-2; length: 13; J: TRBJ2-7; size: -; DNA: TGTGCCAGCTCGTCAGGGGGTGGCTACGAGCAGTACTTC; CDR3: CASSSGGGYEQYF
D: -; V: TRBV6-1; length: 15; J: TRBJ1-2; size: -; DNA: TGTGCCAGCAGTGAAATGGCTACAGGGAACTATGGCTACACCTTC; CDR3: CASSEMATGNYGYTF
D: TRBD2; V: TRBV7-2; length: 15; J: TRBJ2-7; size: -; DNA: TGTGCCAGCAGCTTTTCGGGCGGGAGCTCCTACGAGCAGTACTTC; CDR3: CASSFSGGSSYEQYF
D: -; V: TRBV5-4; length: 16; J: TRBJ2-2; size: once; DNA: TGTGCCAGCAGCTTCGAGAACAGGGTGAACACCGGGGAGCTGTTTTTT; CDR3: CASSFENRVNTGELFF
D: -; V: TRBV6-5; length: 13; J: TRBJ1-2; size: -; DNA: TGTGCCAGCAGTCGGGACGGCCTGTATGGCTACACCTTC; CDR3: CASSRDGLYGYTF
D: -; V: TRBV3-1/TRBV3-2; length: 14; J: TRBJ2-7; size: -; DNA: TGTGCCAGCAGCCAAGGGGGGACTGGTTACGAGCAGTACTTC; CDR3: CASSQGGTGYEQYF
D: TRBD1; V: TRBV9; length: 15; J: TRBJ2-2; size: -; DNA: TGTGCCAGCAGCGTTCGGACAGGGGTCACCGGGGAGCTGTTTTTT; CDR3: CASSVRTGVTGELFF
D: -; V: TRBV18; length: 14; J: TRBJ2-7; size: -; DNA: TGTGCCAGCTCACCGCCTCGGGGTTCCTACGAGCAGTACTTC; CDR3: CASSPPRGSYEQYF
D: TRBD1; V: TRBV5-1; length: 15; J: TRBJ1-2; size: -; DNA: TGCGCCAGCAGCTTGATATCCGCAGGGGGCTATGGCTACACCTTC; CDR3: CASSLISAGGYGYTF
D: -; V: TRBV7-8; length: 13; J: TRBJ2-3; size: -; DNA: TGTGCCAGCAGCCTCCCCGGCCCGGATACGCAGTATTTT; CDR3: CASSLPGPDTQYF
D: -; V: TRBV9; length: 13; J: TRBJ1-5; size: -; DNA: TGTGCCAGCAGCGTAGAGGGGGGTCAGCCCCAGCATTTT; CDR3: CASSVEGGQPQHF
D: -; V: TRBV5-1; length: 15; J: TRBJ2-1; size: -; DNA: TGCGCCAGCAGCTTGGGCAGGGAGGTACACAATGAGCAGTTCTTC; CDR3: CASSLGREVHNEQFF
D: TRBD2; V: TRBV6-5; length: 13; J: TRBJ2-7; size: few; DNA: TGTGCCATAATAGCGGGAGGCCCCTACGAGCAGTACTTC; CDR3: CAIIAGGPYEQYF
D: -; V: TRBV6-5; length: 15; J: TRBJ2-3; size: -; DNA: TGTGCCAGCAGTTACTTTGGGGGCCGTACAGATACGCAGTATTTT; CDR3: CASSYFGGRTDTQYF
D: -; V: TRBV27; length: 15; J: TRBJ1-2; size: -; DNA: TGTGCCAGCAGTTCGGGCCCGATAGGAGCCTATGGCTACACCTTC; CDR3: CASSSGPIGAYGYTF
D: TRBD1; V: TRBV4-2; length: 17; J: TRBJ2-1; size: -; DNA: TGTGCCAGCAGCCCCACCACATCCGGGACAGGGGGCAATGAGCAGTTCTTC; CDR3: CASSPTTSGTGGNEQFF
D: TRBD2; V: TRBV7-9; length: 15; J: TRBJ2-7; size: -; DNA: TGTGCCAGCAGCCCCAGGACTAGCGGGAGGCACGAGCAGTACTTC; CDR3: CASSPRTSGRHEQYF
D: -; V: TRBV5-1; length: 16; J: TRBJ1-6; size: -; DNA: TGCGCCAGCAGCCCCCGGATGAGCTCCTATAATTCACCCCTCCACTTT; CDR3: CASSPRMSSYNSPLHF